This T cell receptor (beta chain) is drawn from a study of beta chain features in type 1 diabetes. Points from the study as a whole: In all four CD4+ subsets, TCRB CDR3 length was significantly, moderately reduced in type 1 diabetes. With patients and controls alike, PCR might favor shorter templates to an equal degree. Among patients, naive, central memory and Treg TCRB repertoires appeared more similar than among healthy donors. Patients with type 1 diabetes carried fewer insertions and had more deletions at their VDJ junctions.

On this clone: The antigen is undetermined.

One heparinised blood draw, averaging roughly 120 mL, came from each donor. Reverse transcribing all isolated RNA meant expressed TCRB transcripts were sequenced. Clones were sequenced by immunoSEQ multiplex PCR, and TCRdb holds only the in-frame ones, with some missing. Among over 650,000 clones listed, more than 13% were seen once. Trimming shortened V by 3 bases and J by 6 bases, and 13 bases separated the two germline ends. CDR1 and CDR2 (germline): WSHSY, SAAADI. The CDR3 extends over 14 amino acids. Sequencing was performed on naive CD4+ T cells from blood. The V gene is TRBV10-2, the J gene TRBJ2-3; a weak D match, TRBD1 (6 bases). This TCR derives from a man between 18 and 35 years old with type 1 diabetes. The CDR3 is CASSEYGQYDTQYF. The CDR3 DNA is TGCGCCAGCAGTGAATACGGACAGTACGATACGCAGTATTTT.